Here is one TCR beta chain with its context. Antigen specificity is unknown. The data were taken from a study of shared clonotypes between healthy human individuals. Germline values: CDR1 SGDLS, CDR2 YYNGEE. Deletions cut 4 bases from V and 2 bases from J, with 14 bases between. This CDR3 is built from 15 residues. The study, taken as a whole, reports: The diversity represented, both genetic and in exposure history, was limited by few donors.

Original methodology: Junction-only sequences without quality scores came from ImmunoSEQ, so filtering differed. Method: immunoSEQ multiplex PCR; TCRdb's copy keeps in-frame clones and lacks some. V and J calls and clone size are copied from that table; D and trimming were computed from the DNA. The table includes 470,000 or so clones, about 85% detected once. This chain links TRBV9 with TRBJ2-3; D may be TRBD2 (6 bases). The receptor was derived from a middle-aged woman in good health. Some clones in this sample may be carry-over from other donors' samples. Sequencing was carried out using PBMCs. CDR3 region: CASSPDGGITDTQYF. CDR3 coding DNA: TGTGCCAGCAGCCCTGACGGGGGTATCACAGATACGCAGTATTTT.